The clone carrying this TCR beta chain was counted a few times. Its antigen remains unidentified. There are 15 residues in the CDR3. Germline trimming cut 0 bases from V and 8 bases from J; bases unmatched to any gene: 4. Germline CDR1 and CDR2: SGHDN and FVKESK. Construction of the TCRbeta library involved unique molecular identifiers. TCRdb re-derived calls from the PCR reads in MiXCR, one entry per CDR3 protein. The sample has some 260,000 distinct CDR3 sequences; 20% to 30% are singletons. This sample was included in a study of T-cell reconstitution after alpha-beta-depleted transplantation in children. Study-wide findings and caveats: A year had passed since transplant, and T-cell counts and diversity by then came mostly from newly produced T cells. There were some patients whose high TCRbeta diversity at day 60 came from surviving recipient T cells and thymic progenitors. At around two months after transplant, the alpha-beta T cells were reportedly derived from several hundred expanded clones that came from non-depleted graft cells.

The chain has TRBV14 and TRBJ1-6, with 7 nucleotides matching TRBD1. Sequencing used PBMCs, mostly from graft donor cells, obtained 360 days after TCRalphabeta/CD19-depleted stem cell transplant. This TCR was sampled from a female patient between 2 and 15 years old who had a stem cell transplant for congenital amegakaryocytic thrombocytopenia, so the T cells may come from the graft donor. Here the CDR3 reads CASSQDRGFDSPLHF. CDR3 sequence (DNA): TGTGCCAGCAGCCAAGACAGGGGGTTCGATTCACCCCTCCACTTT. The full variable domain, with the rest looked up from reference TRBV14 and TRBJ1-6, is EAGVTQFPSHSVIEKGQTVTLRCDPISGHDNLYWYRRVMGKEIKFLLHFVKESKQDESGMPNNRFLAERTGGTYSTLKVQPAELEDSGVYFCASSQDRGFDSPLHFGNGTRLTVT.